These T cell receptor beta chains were read from a single sample in a study of cytomegalovirus exposure and HLA in healthy donors. Clones were read by immunoSEQ multiplex PCR, and TCRdb kept only the in-frame ones, dropping some. Recorded for this sample: more than 40,000 clones. Material: PBMCs. The receptors here all came from a woman aged 40 to 55 in good health and CMV-seronegative. Both conserved end residues are trimmed from each CDR3. For some rows the clone size is stated as once, few or many, or as a class when expanded; others skip it.

v_gene	j_gene	abundance	CDR3aa
TRBV6-5	TRBJ1-4	.	ASSSTGRTNEKLF
TRBV27	TRBJ2-1	.	ASSFSTSGDNEQF
TRBV28	TRBJ2-7	.	ASSSQGSKQY
TRBV5-6	TRBJ1-1	.	ASSFGQGDTEAF
TRBV15	TRBJ1-2	.	ATSRENSYGYT
TRBV28	TRBJ2-7	.	ASSAISGRALRPFYEQY
TRBV5-4	TRBJ2-3	.	ASSSGLAGVTDTQY
TRBV5-1	TRBJ2-7	.	ASSFPGHSSYEQY
TRBV15	TRBJ2-5	.	ATSRDQVPGETQY
TRBV29-1	TRBJ2-1	.	SVLAPSGRLKF
TRBV7-6	TRBJ2-2	.	ASSFRLAGDPGELF
TRBV7-2	TRBJ1-5	.	ASSLVRNQPQH
TRBV7-6	TRBJ1-5	.	ASSLAPQNQPQH
TRBV5-1	TRBJ2-5	.	ASSFLDRGETQY
TRBV1	TRBJ1-5	.	TSSLGRGQPQH
TRBV30	TRBJ2-2	.	AWSLQDMGTGELF
TRBV7-9	TRBJ2-7	.	ASSEPGLEAYEQY
TRBV7-2	TRBJ1-1	.	ASSLRQGGEAF
TRBV5-1	TRBJ1-2	.	ASSFGGGYT
TRBV6-1	TRBJ2-5	.	ASRSLAPETQY
TRBV9	TRBJ1-1	.	ASSPTSMTTTEAF
TRBV4-3	TRBJ2-7	.	ASSAFGGSGYEQY
TRBV9	TRBJ2-7	.	ASSVSGQAYEQY
TRBV7-2	TRBJ1-2	.	ASSSGREVYGYT
TRBV5-4	TRBJ1-1	medium-sized	ASSLEPPGQGATEAF
TRBV12-5	TRBJ1-1	.	ASGDSGYTEAF
TRBV4-3	TRBJ2-1	.	ASSLGRGSIEQF
TRBV2	TRBJ2-5	.	ASSDRRTLGETQY
TRBV6-5	TRBJ1-2	.	ASSPVPVWGYT
TRBV9	TRBJ1-2	.	ASSLEGAVYGYT
TRBV4-3	TRBJ2-3	.	ASSQGVAGASDTQY
TRBV5-1	TRBJ2-7	.	ASSDRGVAYEQY
TRBV30	TRBJ1-2	.	AWSVIVNGYT
TRBV6-5	TRBJ2-7	.	ASSYRGLAGYEQY
TRBV28	TRBJ1-2	.	ASSLGERNYGYT
TRBV28	TRBJ1-4	.	AAGGGWREKLF
TRBV18	TRBJ1-5	.	ASSPWDRVGQPQH
TRBV5-1	TRBJ2-1	.	ASSPGRVQTISYNEQF
TRBV6-5	TRBJ1-3	.	ASSYTRSGNTIY
TRBV19	TRBJ2-7	.	ASSLRQSSYEQY
TRBV18	TRBJ2-6	.	ASSPFANAAGANVLT
TRBV28	TRBJ1-4	.	ASSRLYLQGRATNEKLF
TRBV29-1	TRBJ2-1	.	SVVEQSTYNEQF
TRBV6-9	TRBJ2-7	.	ASRASGAAYEQY
TRBV5-1	TRBJ2-1	.	ASSYRGGYNEQF
TRBV6-5	TRBJ2-7	.	ATRRGEGYEQY
TRBV28	TRBJ1-1	.	ASSSTPRSGRTEAF
TRBV6-5	TRBJ1-2	.	ASSYSGRGGNYGYT
TRBV15	TRBJ2-3	.	ATSRDRAGGDYTQY
TRBV30	TRBJ2-6	.	AWSKPGQGSSGANVLT
TRBV29-1	TRBJ1-1	.	SVEKGGGTGSTEAF
TRBV6-5	TRBJ2-7	.	ASSLRQNYEQY
TRBV7-9	TRBJ2-7	.	ASSLGRVRQGLSYEQY
TRBV5-8	TRBJ2-1	.	ASSHGLYNEQF
TRBV5-1	TRBJ2-3	.	ASSSGGPLSTDTQY
TRBV4-3	TRBJ1-2	.	ASSQDQGDYGYT
TRBV9	TRBJ1-2	.	ASSVQSGYT
TRBV5-1	TRBJ2-5	.	ASSPWRSGRVSWSENQY
TRBV29-1	TRBJ2-6	.	SAFSGANVLT
TRBV4-1	TRBJ2-1	.	ASSQVGLSDNEQF